What follows are 9 T cell receptor beta chains derived from one specimen sequenced in a study of blood T cell repertoires in COVID-19. Clones were read by immunoSEQ multiplex PCR, and TCRdb kept only the in-frame ones, dropping some. Of roughly 80,000 clones in the sample, 90% to 95% were seen once. The sequenced material came from peripheral blood. These receptors were obtained from a man in his 60s with acute or convalescent COVID-19.

In DNA form, the CDR3 reads TGTGCCAGCAGCCCCCTCGACTTGGCGGGAGCAGAGGAGCAGTTCTTC. As protein: CASSPLDLAGAEEQFF. The chain links TRBV6-2 or TRBV6-3 to TRBJ2-1; 7 positions agree with TRBD2. Germline trimming cut 6 bases from V and 10 bases from J; bases unmatched to any gene: 18. Germline V CDR1 and CDR2: MNHEY, SVGEGT. The CDR3 spans 16 residues.

The chain combines TRBV6-5 with TRBJ2-7, with 13 bases fitting TRBD2. The CDR3 consists of 14 residues. With V trimmed by 6 bases and J by 6 bases, 5 bases remained unmatched. Germline values: CDR1 MNHEY, CDR2 SVGAGI. The CDR3 coding sequence is TGTGCCAGCAGCGGGACTAGCGGGATTGGCGAGCAGTACTTC. Translation gives CASSGTSGIGEQYF.

The rearrangement uses TRBV9 and TRBJ2-1, with 9 bases identical to TRBD2. The CDR3 totals 17 residues. Germline CDR1 is SGDLS and CDR2 is YYNGEE. V was clipped by 0 bases and J by 3 bases; unmatched bases: 7. CDR3 coding DNA: TGTGCCAGCAGCGTAGAAGCGGGAGGTGGGAACTACAATGAGCAGTTCTTC. Protein product: CASSVEAGGGNYNEQFF.

The chain carries TRBV6-6 and TRBJ1-5; D is perhaps TRBD1 (6 bases). The V end lost 6 bases, the J end lost 4 bases, and 10 bases lay between the germline ends. The CDR3 loop spans 13 amino acids. Germline V gives CDR1 MNHNY, CDR2 SVGAGI (reference sequence). The CDR3 reads CASSPQGNQPQHF. The CDR3 DNA sequence: TGTGCCAGCAGCCCCCAGGGGAATCAGCCCCAGCATTTT.

This clone was observed a few times. V usage is TRBV27 and J usage is TRBJ2-7; the D gene is possibly TRBD1 (5 bases). Germline V gene lookup returns CDR1 MNHEY and CDR2 SMNVEV (reference sequence). The CDR3 extends over 13 amino acids. The V end lost 8 bases, the J end lost 2 bases, and 13 bases lay between the germline ends. The CDR3 is CASGLDSPYEQYF. In DNA, the CDR3 is TGTGCCAGCGGCCTTGACAGCCCCTACGAGCAGTACTTC.

The J gene is TRBJ1-5, the V gene TRBV19; TRBD1 agrees at 7 bases. Germline V gene lookup returns CDR1 LNHDA and CDR2 SQIVND (reference sequence). This CDR3 spans 14 amino acids. J lost 6 bases, V lost 4 bases, and 6 bases had no gene match. The CDR3 DNA follows: TGTGCCAGTAGTACCACAGGGGATGGTCAGCCCCAGCATTTT. Translated: CASSTTGDGQPQHF.

The chain has TRBV19 and TRBJ2-7; 12 nucleotides match TRBD1. Germline CDR1 and CDR2: LNHDA and SQIVND (reference sequence). V was pared by 5 bases and J by 6 bases, with 5 bases of the junction left unmatched. This CDR3 has 14 amino acids. This chain's CDR3 is CASSPRDRGPEQYF. In DNA form, the CDR3 reads TGTGCCAGTAGTCCGCGGGACAGGGGGCCCGAGCAGTACTTC.

This clone has a single count. The chain combines TRBV2 with TRBJ2-7, with D hard to call. The CDR3 is made up of 13 amino acids. V was shortened by 4 bases and J by 1 base, with 8 bases between the two germline ends. From germline, CDR1 is SNHLY and CDR2 FYNNEI. The chain's CDR3 is CASSGPFSYEQYF. The CDR3 nucleotides are TGTGCCAGCAGTGGTCCGTTTTCCTACGAGCAGTACTTC. The full variable domain, with the rest looked up from reference TRBV2 and TRBJ2-7, is EPEVTQTPSHQVTQMGQEVILRCVPISNHLYFYWYRQILGQKVEFLVSFYNNEISEKSEIFDDQFSVERPDGSNFTLKIRSTKLEDSAMYFCASSGPFSYEQYFGPGTRLTVT.

The rearrangement joins TRBV5-6 to TRBJ2-7, with 9 bases matching TRBD1. The germline CDR1 and CDR2 sequences are SGHDT and YYEEEE. V shed 1 base, J shed 3 bases, and the junction held 8 bases outside the gene matches. This CDR3 contains 16 residues. This CDR3 reads CASSLKDRGFFYEQYF. In nucleotides, the CDR3 is TGTGCCAGCAGCTTGAAAGACAGGGGGTTTTTCTACGAGCAGTACTTC.